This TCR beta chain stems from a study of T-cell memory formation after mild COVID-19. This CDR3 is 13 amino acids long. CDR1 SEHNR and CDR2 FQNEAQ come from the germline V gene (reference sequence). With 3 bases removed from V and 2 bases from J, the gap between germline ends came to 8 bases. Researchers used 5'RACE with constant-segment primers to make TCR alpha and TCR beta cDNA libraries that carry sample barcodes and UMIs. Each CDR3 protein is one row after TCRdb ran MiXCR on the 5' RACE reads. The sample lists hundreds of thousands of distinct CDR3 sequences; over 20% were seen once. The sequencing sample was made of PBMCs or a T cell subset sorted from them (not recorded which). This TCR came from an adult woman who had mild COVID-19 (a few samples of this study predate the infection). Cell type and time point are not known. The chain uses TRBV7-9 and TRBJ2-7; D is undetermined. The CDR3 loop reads CASSLYGPYEQYF. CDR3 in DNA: TGTGCCAGCAGCTTGTACGGTCCCTACGAGCAGTACTTC.